This entry lists 10 T cell receptor beta chains sequenced from one sample in a study of shared clonotypes between healthy human individuals. This table comes from immunoSEQ multiplex PCR, and its TCRdb copy is limited to in-frame clones, with some not included. There are 2.5 million or so clones in the sample; approximately 92% occur only once, and around 0.14% lies in the top ten. The sample taken for sequencing was naive CD4+ T cells sorted from blood. Subset given: CD45RA+ positively selected. The origin of the receptors is a man aged 18 to 29 in good health.

The V gene is TRBV7-2, the J gene TRBJ1-1, with a tentative D call TRBD1 (5 bases). Looked up from germline, CDR1 is SGHTA and CDR2 is FQGNSA. CDR3 length: 14 residues. Deletions cut 0 bases from V and 11 bases from J, with 16 bases between. CDR3 nucleotide sequence: TGTGCCAGCAGCTTAGCCGCCGGACAAAGTCGGGCTTTCTTT. Amino acid sequence: CASSLAAGQSRAFF.

The chain has TRBV10-2 and TRBJ2-1; 8 bases map to TRBD2. This CDR3 spans 13 amino acids. The trim removed 8 bases at V and 5 bases at J, leaving 5 bases unmatched. The germline V gene has CDR1 WSHSY and CDR2 SAAADI. The CDR3 DNA reads as TGCGCCAGCTTGGTTAGCGGGAACAATGAGCAGTTCTTC. This encodes CASLVSGNNEQFF.

This chain links TRBV7-8 with TRBJ2-1, with D maybe TRBD1 (5 bases). Trimming took off 5 bases at V and 8 bases at J, with 19 bases between the two ends. The germline V gene encodes CDR1 SGHVS and CDR2 FQNEAQ. The CDR3 spans 15 residues. CDR3 in DNA: TGTGCCAGCAGCACCAGGGTCCAAGCCTTGGATGAGCAGTTCTTC. Encoded protein: CASSTRVQALDEQFF. Based on the CDR3 plus reference TRBV7-8 and TRBJ2-1, the full variable domain is GAGVSQSPRYKVAKRGQDVALRCDPISGHVSLFWYQQALGQGPEFLTYFQNEAQLDKSGLPSDRFFAERPEGSVSTLKIQRTQQEDSAVYLCASSTRVQALDEQFFGPGTRLTVL.

The chain uses TRBV6-1 and TRBJ2-7, with a weak D call TRBD1 (6 bases). Per germline, CDR1 MNHNS and CDR2 SASEGT. The germline V and J ends were trimmed by 9 bases and 2 bases, with 20 bases remaining between them. The CDR3 runs 15 residues. The CDR3 is CASTITGSLPYEQYF. In DNA form, the CDR3 reads TGTGCCAGTACGATTACAGGGAGTCTCCCCTACGAGCAGTACTTC.

Notes on this clone: This sample also contains other DNA sequences that code for the same CDR3. The genes are TRBV30 and TRBJ1-3, with D perhaps TRBD1 (5 bases). Germline CDR1 and CDR2: GTSNPN and SVGIG (reference sequence). Trimming stripped 0 bases from V and 0 bases from J, with 9 bases between. This CDR3 spans 15 amino acids. CDR3 sequence reads: CAWSVRRGSGNTIYF. For the CDR3, the DNA is TGTGCCTGGAGTGTACGGAGGGGCTCTGGAAACACCATATATTTT.

The chain links TRBV28 to TRBJ1-3, with D possibly TRBD1 on 5 matching bases. There are 16 residues in the CDR3. Germline V lookup: CDR1 MDHEN, CDR2 SYDVKM. The V gene lost 6 bases and the J gene lost 0 bases, with 15 bases spanning the gap. The CDR3 is CASSTPGLSSGNTIYF. The CDR3 coding sequence is TGTGCCAGCAGCACGCCGGGACTCAGCTCTGGAAACACCATATATTTT.

The chain carries TRBV19 and TRBJ1-3; D not certain. V lost 3 bases to trimming and J lost 0 bases, with 12 bases between them. Germline V gene sequence: CDR1 LNHDA, CDR2 SQIVND (reference sequence). This CDR3 is 16 amino acids long. This chain's CDR3 is CASSISGAPSGNTIYF. CDR3 DNA: TGTGCCAGTAGTATTTCTGGAGCTCCCTCTGGAAACACCATATATTTT.

This clone was seen just once. The chain combines TRBV11-2 with TRBJ2-5; TRBD2 agrees at 7 bases. There are 13 residues in the CDR3. The ends lost 7 bases at V and 4 bases at J; junction bases unmatched: 6. Germline V gives CDR1 SGHAT, CDR2 FQNNGV. CDR3 in amino acids: CASNLLAGETQYF. DNA of the CDR3: TGTGCCAGCAACCTTTTAGCGGGAGAGACCCAGTACTTC. The whole variable domain, remainder taken from reference TRBV11-2 and TRBJ2-5, is EAGVAQSPRYKIIEKRQSVAFWCNPISGHATLYWYQQILGQGPKLLIQFQNNGVVDDSQLPKDRFSAERLKGVDSTLKIQPAKLEDSAVYLCASNLLAGETQYFGPGTRLLVL.

As for this clone: The sample holds other DNA sequences that translate to the same CDR3. The V and J genes are TRBV30 and TRBJ2-7; D gene ambiguous. Germline V CDR1 and CDR2: GTSNPN, SVGIG (reference sequence). Trimming pared 0 bases from V and 4 bases from J, leaving 4 bases between. The length of the CDR3 is 11 residues. The CDR3 sequence is CAWSVDYEQYF. In nucleotides, the CDR3 is TGTGCCTGGAGTGTAGATTACGAGCAGTACTTC.

As to this clone: Other DNA sequences within the sample encode an identical CDR3. The rearrangement links TRBV18 to TRBJ1-2, with 7 bases that match TRBD1. The germline CDR1 and CDR2 sequences are KGHSH and LQKENI. The V and J ends lost 3 bases and 4 bases, in that order; junction bases with no gene match: 5. This CDR3 spans 14 amino acids. CDR3 coding DNA: TGTGCCAGCTCACCCCCGGGACAGATCTATGGCTACACCTTC. Protein sequence: CASSPPGQIYGYTF. The entire variable domain, with the rest obtained from reference TRBV18 and TRBJ1-2, is as follows: NAGVMQNPRHLVRRRGQEARLRCSPMKGHSHVYWYRQLPEEGLKFMVYLQKENIIDESGMPKERFSAEFPKEGPSILRIQQVVRGDSAAYFCASSPPGQIYGYTFGSGTRLTVV.